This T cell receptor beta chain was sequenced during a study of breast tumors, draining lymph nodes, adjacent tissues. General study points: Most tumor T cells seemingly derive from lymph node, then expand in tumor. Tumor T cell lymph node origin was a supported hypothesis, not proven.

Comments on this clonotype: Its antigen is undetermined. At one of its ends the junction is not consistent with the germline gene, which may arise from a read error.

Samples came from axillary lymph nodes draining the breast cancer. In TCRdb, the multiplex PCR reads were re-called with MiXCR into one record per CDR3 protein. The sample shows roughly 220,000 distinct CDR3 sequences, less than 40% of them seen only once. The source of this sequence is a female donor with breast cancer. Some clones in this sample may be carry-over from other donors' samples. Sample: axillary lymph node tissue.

In DNA form, the CDR3 reads TGTGCCAGTTCCAGAGGGGTTGGCCCTAATTCACCCCTCCATTTT. Translating it yields CASSRGVGPNSPLHF. The V and J genes are TRBV19 and TRBJ1-6, with D perhaps TRBD1 (5 bases). In germline, CDR1 is LNHDA, CDR2 SQIVND (reference sequence). The CDR3 is 15 residues long.